Here is one TCR beta chain with its context. Its specific antigen is unknown. No much larger clone exists at a distance of one base, and base qualities are not known. This specimen belongs to a study of cytomegalovirus exposure and HLA in healthy donors (dated by TCRdb to about 2017). The study in broad terms: An earlier analysis of several hundred of the donors reported about 250 Gb of sequence data and 117 million unique TCR beta sequences from about 180 million T cells. An earlier analysis of 450 to 750 of the donors used high-throughput TCR beta sequencing to judge whether each TCR beta V gene segment behaved as functional or pseudogenic. On average, roughly 250,000 unique TCR beta nucleotide sequences were sequenced per donor among 300 to 500 genotyped donors of the cohort, with roughly 18% of those sequences being non-productive. The number of typed donors differed by locus: about 629-630 for A, B, C, DRB1 and DQB1; 500 to 550 for DQA1; approximately 610 for DPA1; and roughly 490 for DPB1. Every repertoire in the discovery cohort had been generated on one and the same sequencing platform. The study was designed to test whether signatures of past pathogen exposure could be identified by cataloging public T cell receptors. A later genetic analysis used genome-wide SNP genotypes for about 60% of the 666 donors, treating that subset as a discovery cohort. Both class I and class II loci were covered by HLA typing, at four-digit resolution. Of the roughly 400 genotyped donors, over 65% fell in the genetic ancestry cluster associated with self-reported Caucasian donors. The later analysis used no new phenotypic data to find candidate immune exposures, relying instead on TCR beta sequences and their occurrence across donors. The study combined high-throughput TCR immunosequencing, statistical association of individual TCRs with disease status, and machine learning to predict cytomegalovirus infection status. In addition to the first cohort of 500 to 850 subjects, a separate validation cohort of under 150 different subjects was used. Donor age, sex, ethnicity and CMV serostatus were collected together with the repertoire data. Because of strong linkage in the cohort, roughly five DR-DQ haplotypes were treated as single units for association and clustering. The study profiled the T cell repertoires of hundreds of subjects by immunosequencing and related them to cytomegalovirus serostatus. A later analysis re-analyzed previously published TCR beta repertoires from 660 or so donors and added high-resolution HLA genotyping to study TCR occurrence patterns. An early release covering over 500 HLA-typed donors comprised about 300 gigabases of sequencing data and around 85 million unique TCR sequences. Overall study results and their limits: In vitro tests confirmed that three of the cytomegalovirus-associated TCR beta chains recognize cytomegalovirus antigens. In a later genetic analysis, fewer N-insertions in productive TCRs were reported among donors in an Asian-associated ancestry cluster than the roughly 700-donor mean. Because counts were too low, seventeen rarely observed V segments, including chromosome 9 orphons, were excluded from the earlier analysis of roughly 580 of the donors. In the study, around 160 TCR beta chains were listed as associated with cytomegalovirus. In a later analysis, most CMV-associated TCR beta chains were found to appear HLA-restricted, with HLA associations seemingly driven largely by CMV exposure. Sequencing depth was assumed to be roughly uniform across donors in the presence/absence analyses, though that assumption may not hold. It was suggested by the authors that the approach could potentially be generalized to other disease states and immunological phenotypes. Broadly in line with IMGT annotations, most TCR beta V segments showed up in productive rearrangements about 90% or about 30% of the time in an earlier analysis of 450 to 600 of the donors. According to a later analysis, parvovirus B19, influenza, CMV and Epstein-Barr virus appeared linked to several top co-occurrence clusters. A further reported finding was that TCR beta sequences accurately predicted the HLA-A and HLA-B alleles for most subjects in the first cohort. Because the 87-base-pair reads could not distinguish some IMGT-functional V segments, including TRBV6-2 and TRBV6-3, those segments were excluded. In a later genetic analysis, a missense DCLRE1C variant was associated with V-gene and J-gene trimming of TCR beta chains, and the association was replicated in an independent cohort. Strong co-occurrence of HLA alleles, especially DR and DQ, made assigning TCR associations to individual alleles difficult. For the cohort, immune exposure information was limited to CMV serostatus. Because HLA typing was unavailable for some donors at each locus, only the typed subset was used in association tests. A group of highly shared sequence variants was considered likely to be a technical artifact of the sequencing pipeline. Correlated functional status among segregating V segments might reflect linkage disequilibrium, but an unknown experimental factor could not be ruled out. In a later analysis, TCR association rates were found to vary across HLA loci, with the most associated TCRs seen for DRB1 alleles and the fewest for HLA-C alleles. Most TCR sequences were seen in very few donors, while some public TCRs were found in many individuals. In both the original and validation cohorts, the classifier was reported to diagnose cytomegalovirus status with high specificity and sensitivity. In a later analysis, HLA-associated TCR beta chains showed more clonal expansion and lower generation probabilities than non-associated chains that were equally common. At a false discovery rate of 0.05, a later analysis linked about 16,000 TCR beta sequences to specific HLA alleles. This cohort had only TCR beta chains sequenced, and the lack of alpha or paired-chain data limited which features could be detected.

The receptor library was made with the immunoSEQ multiplex PCR assay. For the multiplex PCR, a mixture combining 60 forward primers for TCR Vbeta segments and 13 reverse primers for TCR Jbeta segments was used. The CDR3 region of rearranged TCR beta genes was amplified from genomic DNA by a multiplex PCR assay. The amplified TCR beta libraries were sequenced on the Illumina HiSeq System as 87-base-pair reads. On the study's bioinformatics: A later analysis counted some 80 million unique TCR beta chains across the 666 repertoires, and approximately 11 million of these chains were shared by at least two donors. A nearest-neighbor algorithm error-corrected the raw reads and collapsed the reads into unique sequences, merging closely related sequences to remove PCR and sequencing errors. Alignment of CDR3 sequences to IMGT reference sequences was used to assign V, D and J gene segments. Each retained sequence needed at least a six-nucleotide match to both a V gene segment and a J gene segment. Rearrangements were classified as productive when the CDR3 lacked stop codons and remained in frame with V and J, and all other rearrangements were classified as non-productive. CDR3 was defined according to IMGT convention as the region running from the second conserved V-encoded cysteine to the conserved J-encoded phenylalanine. In an earlier analysis of some 550 of the donors, sequences lacking an unambiguous match to a single V gene segment were excluded. An earlier analysis of approximately 590 of the donors called V segments functional above 56.7% productive rearrangements and segregating when the between-donor standard deviation exceeded 5%. A statistical classification framework was developed to diagnose cytomegalovirus status using the catalog of TCR beta chain sequences. In a later analysis, V and J genes were assigned by comparing TCR nucleotide sequences against IMGT/GENE-DB human TR gene sequences. A later analysis assigned CDR3 sequences and most-parsimonious VDJ recombination scenarios with the TCRdist pipeline. In a later analysis, each TCR beta chain was defined by its CDR3 amino acid sequence together with its V-gene family, and reads without a unique V-gene family were excluded. In a later analysis, some 600 highly shared, low-generation-probability nucleotide sequences were removed to address suspected cross-contamination and a sequencing artifact. In a later analysis, a clonal expansion index was calculated for each public chain from normalized within-repertoire ranks of inferred template counts. Generation probabilities in a later analysis came from a VDJ recombination model fitted to out-of-frame rearrangements, and those results were checked against IGoR. In a later analysis, hypergeometric tests were used to score TCR-TCR, TCR-HLA and TCR-CMV co-occurrence, with a repertoire-size bias correction applied to TCR pairs. A later analysis estimated false discovery rates by permuting HLA or CMV assignments 20 times. In a later analysis, co-occurring TCRs were grouped with DBSCAN, and TCRdist sequence similarity was added when clustering was performed within HLA-allele-positive subsets. Co-occurrence clustering excluded repertoires with fewer than 30,000 or more than 120,000 public chains, plus five with anomalous nucleotide sharing. The table comes from immuneACCESS by way of TCRdb, which keeps in-frame sequences with V and J called. Part of the clones is missing from these tables; in studies checked, under half for an unresolved V gene and the rest for unknown reasons. That table supplies the V and J calls and clone size; D and trimming were determined from the DNA. For this sample the table gives 150,000 or so clones, of which approximately 78% were detected only once. Clones ranked in the top ten supply roughly 3.2% of the sample.

The cohort comprised 670 or so healthy bone marrow donors. Cohort members were all nominally healthy when sampled, although unrecorded immune exposures were likely present. The donor tested CMV seropositive and was one of the 289 seropositive cohort members. Each donor provided a peripheral blood sample, and peripheral blood mononuclear cells were used for TCR beta sequencing. Genomic DNA extraction from the blood cell samples was performed with the Qiagen DNeasy Blood Extraction Kit. The CDR3 starts with the cysteine, ends with the phenylalanine, and has 13 residues. CDR3 DNA is the only sequence kept; it has 39 bases, read in frame from the first base. Via the germline V gene (reference sequence), CDR1 is SGHKS and CDR2 YYEKEE. The V and J ends are trimmed by 4 bases and 6 bases, leaving 14 bases between them.

The rearranged chain carries TRBV5-5 and TRBJ2-7; the D segment could be TRBD2, given 5 matching bases. The sample comprised PBMCs. This clonotype was obtained from a man younger than 35 in good health and CMV-seropositive. In nucleotides, the sequence is TGTGCCAGCAGCCGCTCTGGACTGACCGAGCAGTACTTC. Translated, it gives CASSRSGLTEQYF.